Below, one TCR beta chain is given with its context. Its target is not known. This specimen comes from a study of cytomegalovirus exposure and HLA in healthy donors. It was healthy bone marrow donors who served as donors. Deletions cut 3 bases from V and 1 base from J, with 7 bases between. The CDR3 covers 13 residues. The V gene's germline CDR1 is LNHDA and CDR2 SQIVND (reference sequence). This PCR relied on a set of 60 Vbeta primers and 13 Jbeta primers. Only in-frame clones appear in the TCRdb table, and some are missing; sequencing was by immunoSEQ multiplex PCR. The table lists roughly 150,000 clones, under 85% of them singletons. Study results and caveats: An assumption of roughly uniform sequencing depth across donors underlay the presence/absence analyses. TCR beta sequences numbering roughly 16,000 were associated with HLA alleles at 0.05 false discovery rate in a later analysis. Rare TCR sequences dominated, though some public TCRs recurred in many donors.

The chain is built from TRBV19 and TRBJ2-7; no definite D call. The receptor comes from a woman aged 18-29 years in good health and CMV-seropositive. Sequences were obtained from PBMCs. The DNA for the CDR3 is TGTGCCAGTAGTATGGCAGAATCCTACGAGCAGTACTTC. Translation gives CASSMAESYEQYF.